Sequencing of this T cell receptor (beta chain) was carried out in a study of blood T cell repertoires in COVID-19 (dated by TCRdb to 2020 to 2022). As for the study more broadly: Samples from collaborators originated in the United States, Italy and Spain and spanned both the acute and convalescent phases of COVID-19. The prospective study material was composed of cDNA or gDNA derived from T cells, B-cell-depleted T cells, or PBMCs. A freely available public database, intended as a resource for researchers studying the immune response to SARS-CoV-2, is where the repertoires were released. Where available, HLA class I and class II types were taken from metadata supplied by the sample provider and were not determined by assay-based typing. Nearly every sample came with metadata listing a de-identified subject ID, COVID-19 status, age in years and sex. The samples were drawn from the first 160 participants of the ongoing ImmuneRACE study and from some 1,300 subjects provided by 6 global collaborators. Deeply sampled blood TCRbeta repertoires from subjects exposed to, actively infected with, or recovered from COVID-19 were included in the dataset. Here is what the overall study found, with its caveats: How much clinical and demographic metadata was included differed by source and by participant, and the metadata was provided uncurated.

CDR1 and CDR2 are read off the germline V gene as SGHRS and YFSETQ. Between the V and J ends, shortened by 2 bases and 1 base respectively, the junction contains 6 bases. The CDR3 numbers 13 residues from cysteine through phenylalanine. Only the CDR3 region is kept as DNA, spanning 39 bases read in frame from base 1. Worth noting for this clone: Its binding antigen is unknown. No base quality values were provided; no much bigger clone lies one nucleotide off.

Whole blood was collected in K2EDTA tubes by collaborating institutions according to the institutions' own protocols. For TCRbeta analysis, collaborator samples were shipped as frozen whole blood, as isolated PBMCs, or as DNA extracted from either sample type. TCRbeta CDR3 regions were amplified from genomic DNA using the immunoSEQ Assay, a bias-controlled multiplex PCR. For the original study's pipeline: Nucleated cell counts per sample were estimated from amplification of reference gene primers within the assay. To quantify the absolute abundance of each unique TCRbeta CDR3 rearrangement, sequence reads were collapsed and filtered. For each sample, productive Simpson clonality was calculated as the square root of Simpson's diversity index over productive rearrangements. As stored in TCRdb, this immuneACCESS dataset retains in-frame rearrangements with V and J assigned. A fraction of the clones does not appear; measured against another copy, unresolved V genes explain less than half of the discrepancy, and the remainder lacks a known reason. D and trimming were read from the DNA, whereas the V and J calls and clone size are those reported in that table. This sample holds tens of thousands of clones; about nine tenths were observed only once. The ten largest account for 29% of the sample.

The sequenced material came from peripheral blood. Here the chain combines TRBV5-1 and TRBJ1-1, with a weak D call of TRBD1 (5 bases match). This receptor was obtained from an elderly woman with active or convalescent COVID-19. CDR3 sequence: CASSFTGNTEAFF. The sequenced DNA: TGCGCCAGCAGCTTCACAGGGAACACTGAAGCTTTCTTT.